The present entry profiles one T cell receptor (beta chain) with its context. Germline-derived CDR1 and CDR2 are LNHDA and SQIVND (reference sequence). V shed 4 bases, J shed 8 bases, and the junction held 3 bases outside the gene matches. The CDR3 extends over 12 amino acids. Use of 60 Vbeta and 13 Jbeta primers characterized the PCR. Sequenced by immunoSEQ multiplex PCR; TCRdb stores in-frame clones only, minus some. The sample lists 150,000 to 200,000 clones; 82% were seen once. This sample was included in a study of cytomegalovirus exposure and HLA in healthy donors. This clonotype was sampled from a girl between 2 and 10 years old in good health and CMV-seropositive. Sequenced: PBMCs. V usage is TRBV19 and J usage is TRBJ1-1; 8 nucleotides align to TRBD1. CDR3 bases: TGTGCCAGTAGTAACCGACAGGGGGAAGCTTTCTTT. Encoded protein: CASSNRQGEAFF.